This entry features one T cell receptor beta chain sequence. Its antigen is currently unknown. The data are from a study of T cells expressing NK-cell markers. The overall study: Within the sequenced cohort of eight donors, seven exhibited HCMV seropositivity and one was seronegative. Study results and caveats: Uncertainty persisted over the HCMV specificity of expanded NKG2C+ T cell clones. The study found dominant NKG2C+ clonotypes at roughly 1.0-7.5% of CD8+ T cells in about six donors.

Germline CDR1 is LNHDA and CDR2 is SQIVND (reference sequence). The CDR3 has 16 amino acids. Researchers built TCR beta cDNA using 5'RACE template switching with UMIs. TCRdb re-called the 5' RACE reads; one entry per CDR3 protein, DNA not given. Here the sample table reports over 150,000 distinct CDR3 sequences. Sequencing was done on a sample of blood T cells: a sorted CD56 or NKG2C T cell subset, CD4+ or CD8+ T cells, or bulk PBMC T cells (not recorded which). The receptor comes from a woman between 50 and 59 years old in good health. The rearrangement links TRBV19 to TRBJ2-2; as DNA is missing, the TRBD1 call by TCRdb cannot be tested. CDR3: CASSIIVVRDSGELFF.